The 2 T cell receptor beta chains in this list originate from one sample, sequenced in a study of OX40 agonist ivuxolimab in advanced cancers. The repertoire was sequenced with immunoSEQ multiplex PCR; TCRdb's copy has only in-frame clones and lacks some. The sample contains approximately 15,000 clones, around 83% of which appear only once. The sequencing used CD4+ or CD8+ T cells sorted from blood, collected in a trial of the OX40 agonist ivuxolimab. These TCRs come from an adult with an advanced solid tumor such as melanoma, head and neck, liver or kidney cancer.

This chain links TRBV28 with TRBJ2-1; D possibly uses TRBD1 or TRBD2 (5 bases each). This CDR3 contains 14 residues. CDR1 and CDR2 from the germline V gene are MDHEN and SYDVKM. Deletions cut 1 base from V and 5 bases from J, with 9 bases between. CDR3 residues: CASSLLGTDNEQFF. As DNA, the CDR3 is TGTGCCAGCAGTTTATTAGGGACCGACAATGAGCAGTTCTTC.

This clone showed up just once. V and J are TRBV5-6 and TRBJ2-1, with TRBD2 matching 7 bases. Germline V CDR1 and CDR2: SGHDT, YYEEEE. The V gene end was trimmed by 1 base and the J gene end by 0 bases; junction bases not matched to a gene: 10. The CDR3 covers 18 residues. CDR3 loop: CASSLFLAEYSSYNEQFF. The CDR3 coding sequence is TGTGCCAGCAGCTTGTTCCTAGCGGAGTATAGCTCCTACAATGAGCAGTTCTTC.